A selection of T cell receptor beta chains follows, all from one sample in a study of a mutant IDH1 vaccine in newly diagnosed glioma. The method was immunoSEQ multiplex PCR; TCRdb's version includes in-frame clones alone and lacks a portion of them. The repertoire consists of just under 45,000 clones, with approximately 90% occurring once and the leading ten covering over 3.5%. No antigen has been identified for these receptors. This material consisted of PBMCs, taken from a glioma patient whose treatment included an IDH1 peptide vaccine. Receptors originate from a man aged 50-59 years with glioma. Both conserved end residues are part of each CDR3. A D gene is named only where the DNA matches it firmly. Only some rows state a clone size, as once, few, many or a class for expanded clones.

abundance	v_gene	j_gene	d_gene	CDR3aa	CDR3nt
.	TRBV7-8	TRBJ1-1	.	CASSSGGNTEAFF	TGTGCCAGCAGCTCCGGGGGGAACACTGAAGCTTTCTTT
once	TRBV7-2	TRBJ1-1	.	CASSSLGLRNTEAFF	TGTGCCAGCAGCTCCCTGGGACTGCGGAACACTGAAGCTTTCTTT
.	TRBV2	TRBJ2-1	TRBD1	CASLGGTGARLGTRGEQFF	TGTGCCAGCCTCGGGGGGACAGGGGCGAGACTAGGGACGAGGGGTGAGCAGTTCTTC
.	TRBV4-2	TRBJ1-1	.	CASSQQENTEAFF	TGTGCCAGCAGCCAACAAGAGAACACTGAAGCTTTCTTT
.	TRBV10-1	TRBJ1-2	TRBD1	CASSETGTEYGYTF	TGCGCCAGCAGTGAGACCGGGACAGAATATGGCTACACCTTC
.	TRBV5-6	TRBJ2-7	.	CASSRRLRSYEQYF	TGTGCCAGCAGCCGACGACTTCGTTCCTACGAGCAGTACTTC
.	TRBV4-1	TRBJ2-1	TRBD2	CASSQDRGTSGSNEQFF	TGCGCCAGCAGCCAAGATCGGGGGACTAGCGGGAGTAATGAGCAGTTCTTC
.	TRBV4-2	TRBJ2-5	TRBD2	CASSPGLVNRQETQYF	TGTGCCAGCAGCCCCGGACTAGTAAATAGACAAGAGACCCAGTACTTC
once	TRBV29-1	TRBJ2-7	.	CSVEVERRQLLNSYEQYF	TGCAGCGTTGAAGTAGAGAGGAGGCAGCTTCTAAACTCCTACGAGCAGTACTTC
.	TRBV7-6	TRBJ2-2	.	CASSLRGGPQDKNTGELFF	TGTGCCAGCAGCTTAAGAGGCGGTCCCCAGGACAAGAACACCGGGGAGCTGTTTTTT
.	TRBV19	TRBJ1-2	.	CASSISPTEAYGYTF	TGTGCCAGTAGCATATCACCGACAGAGGCCTATGGCTACACCTTC